This record looks at one TCR beta chain sequence and its context. Its antigen has not been determined. No much larger clone is present one base from it, and per-base qualities are unavailable. The data derive from a study of blood T cell repertoires in COVID-19 (TCRdb year 2020). Some background on the complete study: The collaborator samples originated in the United States, Italy and Spain and spanned the acute and convalescent phases of COVID-19. The material from the prospective study consisted of cDNA or gDNA derived from T cells, B-cell-depleted T cells, or PBMCs. The repertoires were released in a freely available public database intended as a resource for research on the immune response to SARS-CoV-2. Where HLA class I and class II types were available, the types were taken from metadata supplied by the sample provider, not from assay-based typing. Deeply sampled blood TCRbeta repertoires from subjects exposed to, actively infected with, or recovered from COVID-19 were included in the dataset. Sample metadata almost always included a de-identified subject ID, COVID-19 status, age in years and sex. Samples came from the ongoing ImmuneRACE study (first 160 participants) plus 1,254 subjects from 6 global collaborators. Overall study outcomes, separate from this receptor: How much clinical and demographic metadata was included differed by source and by participant, and the metadata was provided uncurated.

The immunoSEQ Assay, a bias-controlled multiplex PCR, was used to amplify TCRbeta CDR3 regions from genomic DNA. Under the source paper's analysis protocol: Within the assay, amplification of reference gene primers was used to estimate how many nucleated cells each sample contained. Sequence reads were collapsed and filtered to measure the absolute abundance of every unique TCRbeta CDR3 rearrangement. For each sample, productive Simpson clonality was calculated as the square root of Simpson's diversity index over productive rearrangements. Drawn from immuneACCESS, this table holds only the in-frame rearrangements with V and J called that TCRdb kept. Clones are partly lost; checked studies trace under half to an unresolved V gene and leave the rest unexplained. The V and J calls and clone size come from that table; D and trimming were worked out from the DNA. Across this sample there are a few hundred thousand clones, with approximately 82% seen only once. The ten biggest clones cover 1.9% of the sample.

Including the terminal cysteine and phenylalanine, the CDR3 comprises 16 residues. Only the CDR3 region is kept as DNA, spanning 48 bases read in frame from base 1. V loses 0 bases at its end and J loses 6 bases; junction bases beyond the gene matches: 7. CDR1 and CDR2 (MNHEY, SVGAGI) derive from the germline V gene. Samples from volunteer blood donors who had recovered from COVID-19 were contributed by a second Seattle source. Whole blood was collected in K2EDTA tubes by collaborating institutions according to the institutions' own protocols. For TCRbeta analysis, collaborators shipped samples as frozen whole blood, isolated PBMCs, or DNA extracted from either of those sample types.

This TCR derives from a man in his thirties or forties who had recovered from COVID-19. Sequencing was carried out using peripheral blood. This sequence uses TRBV6-5 and TRBJ2-5; 10 junctional bases match TRBD2. The CDR3 here reads CASSYSIAGGLKTQYF. The DNA reads TGTGCCAGCAGTTACTCGATAGCGGGGGGTTTGAAGACCCAGTACTTC.